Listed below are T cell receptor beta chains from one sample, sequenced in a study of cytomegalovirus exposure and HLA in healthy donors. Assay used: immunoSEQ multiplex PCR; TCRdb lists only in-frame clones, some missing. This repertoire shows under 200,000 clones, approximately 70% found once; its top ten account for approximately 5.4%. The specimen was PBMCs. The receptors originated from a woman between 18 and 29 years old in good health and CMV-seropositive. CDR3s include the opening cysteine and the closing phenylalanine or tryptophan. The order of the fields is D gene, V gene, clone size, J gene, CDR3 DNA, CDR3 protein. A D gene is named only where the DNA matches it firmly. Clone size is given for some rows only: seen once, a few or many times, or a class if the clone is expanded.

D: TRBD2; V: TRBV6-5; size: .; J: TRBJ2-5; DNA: TGTGCCAGCAGTTTGCGGGGTCTAGCGGGAGAGACCCAGTACTTC; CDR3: CASSLRGLAGETQYF
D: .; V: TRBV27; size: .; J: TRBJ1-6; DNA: TGTGCCAGCAGCCGATCCAGGGGTGGGTACTCCTATAATTCACCCCTCCACTTT; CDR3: CASSRSRGGYSYNSPLHF
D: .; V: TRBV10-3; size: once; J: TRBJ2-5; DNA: TGTGCCATCAGTGAGTCAGGACAGCGCAAAGAGACCCAGTACTTC; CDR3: CAISESGQRKETQYF
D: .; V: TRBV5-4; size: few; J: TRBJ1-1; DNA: TGTGCCAGCAGCTTGGAGGAGGGCGGGTGGACTGAAGCTTTCTTT; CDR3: CASSLEEGGWTEAFF
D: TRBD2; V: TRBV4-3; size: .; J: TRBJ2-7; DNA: TGCGCCAGCAGCCAGGGACTACGGTGGGAGCAGTACTTC; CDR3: CASSQGLRWEQYF
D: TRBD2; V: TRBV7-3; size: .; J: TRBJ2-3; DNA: TGTGCCAGCAGCTTAAGAGGCGGGGGGGCAGATACGCAGTATTTT; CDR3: CASSLRGGGADTQYF
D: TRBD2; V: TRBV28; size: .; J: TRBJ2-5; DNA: TGTGCCACCCAGGGACTATCGTACCAAGAGACCCAGTACTTC; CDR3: CATQGLSYQETQYF
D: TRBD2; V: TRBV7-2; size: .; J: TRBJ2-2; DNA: TGTGCCACCCGAGCGGGGGCTAACACCGGGGAGCTGTTTTTT; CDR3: CATRAGANTGELFF
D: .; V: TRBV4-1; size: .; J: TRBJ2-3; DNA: TGCGCCAGCAGCCAAGGCCCCATGCGGGACCCCACAGATACGCAGTATTTT; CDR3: CASSQGPMRDPTDTQYF
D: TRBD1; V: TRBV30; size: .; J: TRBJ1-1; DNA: TGTGCCTGGAGGGGACAGGCTAACGCTGAAGCTTTCTTT; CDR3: CAWRGQANAEAFF
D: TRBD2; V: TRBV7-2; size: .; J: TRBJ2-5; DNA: TGTGCCAGCAGCTTAGGATTAGCGGGGGACCTGCAGGAGACCCAGTACTTC; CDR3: CASSLGLAGDLQETQYF
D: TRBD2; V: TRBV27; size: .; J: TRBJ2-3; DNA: TGTGCCAGCAGGCTAGCGGGGGTGAGAGATACGCAGTATTTT; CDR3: CASRLAGVRDTQYF
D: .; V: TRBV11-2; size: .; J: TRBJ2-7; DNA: TGTGCCAGCAGCCCCGGGTCTAACTCCTACGAGCAGTACTTC; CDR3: CASSPGSNSYEQYF
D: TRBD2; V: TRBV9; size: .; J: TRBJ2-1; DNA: TGTGCCAGCAGCCAAAATGGCGGGGGGGGCTCTGAGCAGTTCTTC; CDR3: CASSQNGGGGSEQFF
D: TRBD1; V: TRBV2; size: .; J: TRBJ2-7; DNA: TGTGCCAGCAGCGGGACAGGCTCCTACGAGCAGTACTTC; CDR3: CASSGTGSYEQYF
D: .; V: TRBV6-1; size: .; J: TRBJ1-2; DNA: TGTGCCAGCAATGTAGCCCGGACAGCAGGGCTTGGCTACACCTTC; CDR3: CASNVARTAGLGYTF
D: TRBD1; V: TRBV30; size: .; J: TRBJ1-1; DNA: TGTGCCTGGAGTGTTACAGGGGAATCCACTGAAGCTTTCTTT; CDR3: CAWSVTGESTEAFF
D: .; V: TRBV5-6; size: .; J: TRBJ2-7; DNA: TGTGCCAGCAGCTTGGTAGGGGGCGAGCAGTACTTC; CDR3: CASSLVGGEQYF
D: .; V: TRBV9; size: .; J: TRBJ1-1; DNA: TGTGCCAGCAGCGAAAGCAACGACAGACTGAACACTGAAGCTTTCTTT; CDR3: CASSESNDRLNTEAFF
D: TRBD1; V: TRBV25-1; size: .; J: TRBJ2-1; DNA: TGTGCCAGCAGTCAGGGGGAGAGCTCCTACAATGAGCAGTTCTTC; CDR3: CASSQGESSYNEQFF
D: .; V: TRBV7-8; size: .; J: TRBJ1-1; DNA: TGTGCCAGCAGCTTAAGAGTTGCGACTGAAGCTTTCTTT; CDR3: CASSLRVATEAFF
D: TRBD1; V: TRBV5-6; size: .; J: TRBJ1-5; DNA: TGTGCCAGCAGCTTAAGGACAGGGGAGGTCTATCAGCCCCAGCATTTT; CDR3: CASSLRTGEVYQPQHF
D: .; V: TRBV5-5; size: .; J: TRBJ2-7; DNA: TGTGCCAGCGGCCGCTCCTACGAGCAGTACTTC; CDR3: CASGRSYEQYF
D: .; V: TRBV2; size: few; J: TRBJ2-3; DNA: TGTGCCAGCAGACACCGTTCAGGCCTAGCGATGACAGATACGCAGTATTTT; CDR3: CASRHRSGLAMTDTQYF
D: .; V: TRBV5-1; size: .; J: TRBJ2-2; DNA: TGCGCCAGCAGCTTTTTTTCAGGGGAGACCGGGGAGCTGTTTTTT; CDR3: CASSFFSGETGELFF
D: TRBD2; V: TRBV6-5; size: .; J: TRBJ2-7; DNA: TGTGCCAGCAGTCTTACTCGGGGGGAAGCCTACGAGCAGTACTTC; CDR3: CASSLTRGEAYEQYF
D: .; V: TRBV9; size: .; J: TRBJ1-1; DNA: TGTGCCAGCAGCGTAGGTGCACAGTTGAACACTGAAGCTTTCTTT; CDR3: CASSVGAQLNTEAFF
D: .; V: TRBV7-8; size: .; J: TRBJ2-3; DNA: TGTGCCAGCAGCTTAGTGGCCCATGTTGATCCAGATACGCAGTATTTT; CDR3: CASSLVAHVDPDTQYF
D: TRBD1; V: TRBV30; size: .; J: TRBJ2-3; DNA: TGTGCCTGGGGACAGGGGCAAGATACGCAGTATTTT; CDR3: CAWGQGQDTQYF
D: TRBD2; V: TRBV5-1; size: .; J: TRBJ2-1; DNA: TGCGCCAGCAGCTTGGCCAAGGGTAGCGGGGGACCCCTCTACAATGAGCAGTTCTTC; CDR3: CASSLAKGSGGPLYNEQFF
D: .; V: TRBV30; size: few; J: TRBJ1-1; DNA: TGTGCCTGGCAGCCGGGTCGGGGCACTGAAGCTTTCTTT; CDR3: CAWQPGRGTEAFF
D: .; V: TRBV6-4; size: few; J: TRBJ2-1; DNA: TGTGCCAGCAGTGACTTCCCGAAGGACAGTGAGCAGTTCTTC; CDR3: CASSDFPKDSEQFF
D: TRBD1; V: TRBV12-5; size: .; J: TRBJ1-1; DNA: TGTGCTAGTGGTTTTCGGACAGGGGAAGCTTTCTTT; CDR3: CASGFRTGEAFF
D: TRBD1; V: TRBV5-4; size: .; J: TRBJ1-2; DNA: TGTGCCAGCAGCCCCCGACAGGGGGCGAACTATGGCTACACCTTC; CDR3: CASSPRQGANYGYTF
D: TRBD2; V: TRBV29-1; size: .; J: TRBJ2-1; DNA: TGCAGCGCCCCTTCGGCGGGGGGAAGAAATGAGCAGTTCTTC; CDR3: CSAPSAGGRNEQFF
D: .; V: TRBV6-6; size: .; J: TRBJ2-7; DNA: TGTGCCAGCAGTTACTCGGGCTCGGCGAGCTCCTACGAGCAGTACTTC; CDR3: CASSYSGSASSYEQYF
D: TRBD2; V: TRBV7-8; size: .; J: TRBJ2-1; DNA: TGTGCCAGCAGCTCACTAGCGTACAATGAGCAGTTCTTC; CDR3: CASSSLAYNEQFF
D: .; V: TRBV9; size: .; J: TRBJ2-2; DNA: TGTGCCAGCAGCGTAGTTGAGACATATAACACCGGGGAGCTGTTTTTT; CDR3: CASSVVETYNTGELFF
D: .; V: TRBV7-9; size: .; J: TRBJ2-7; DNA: TGTGCCAGCAGCCCCCACCCCGATACATTCTACGAGCAGTACTTC; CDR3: CASSPHPDTFYEQYF
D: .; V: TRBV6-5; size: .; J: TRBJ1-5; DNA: TGTGCCAGCAGTTATACTTATTCTAGCAATCAGCCCCAGCATTTT; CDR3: CASSYTYSSNQPQHF
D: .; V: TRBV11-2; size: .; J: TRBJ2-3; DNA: TGTGCCAGCAGCTCGCCCGGGGATACGCAGTATTTT; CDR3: CASSSPGDTQYF
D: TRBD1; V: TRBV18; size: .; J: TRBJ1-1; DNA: TGTGCCAGCTCACCGGTCAGGGGGTTGAACACTGAAGCTTTCTTT; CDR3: CASSPVRGLNTEAFF
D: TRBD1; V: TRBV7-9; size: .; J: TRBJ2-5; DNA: TGTGCCAGCAGCACACAACAGGGGCAAGAGACCCAGTACTTC; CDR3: CASSTQQGQETQYF
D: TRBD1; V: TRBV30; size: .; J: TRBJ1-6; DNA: TGTGCCTGGAGTTTGGGTACAGGGGGCCGGGGGGGTTCACCCCTCCACTTT; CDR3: CAWSLGTGGRGGSPLHF
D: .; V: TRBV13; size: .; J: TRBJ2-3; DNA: TGTGCCAGCAGCTTAAGGGACTCAAGTACAGATACGCAGTATTTT; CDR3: CASSLRDSSTDTQYF
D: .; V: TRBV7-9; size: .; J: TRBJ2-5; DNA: TGTGCCAGCAGCCGGGTCATCGGGACCCAGTACTTC; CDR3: CASSRVIGTQYF
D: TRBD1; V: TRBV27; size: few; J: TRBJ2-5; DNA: TGTGCCAGCAGTTTCACAGGGGACCGAGAGACCCAGTACTTC; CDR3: CASSFTGDRETQYF
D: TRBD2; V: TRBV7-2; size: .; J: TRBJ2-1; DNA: TGTGCCAGCAGCTCCCCAAAGGTTAGCGGGGGGGGCTCCTACAATGAGCAGTTCTTC; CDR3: CASSSPKVSGGGSYNEQFF
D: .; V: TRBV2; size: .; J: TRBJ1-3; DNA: TGTGCCAGCAGTGAAGCGCTTCCGGGGGTCGGAAACACCATATATTTT; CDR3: CASSEALPGVGNTIYF
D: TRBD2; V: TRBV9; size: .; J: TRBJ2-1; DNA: TGTGCCAGCAGCGTAGGGGCCGGGGGGGCGAGCGATGAGCAGTTCTTC; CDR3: CASSVGAGGASDEQFF